This section outlines one TCR beta chain sequence together with its context. This receptor's antigen is unknown. Base qualities were left out, and no much larger clone turns up one base away. The entry originates in a study of T cell responses to AZD1222 COVID-19 vaccine (dated by TCRdb to the early 2020s). At the level of the whole study: Because spike-specific TCR depth and breadth did not differ between the two schedules, AZD1222 recipients who got a second dose at roughly 4 weeks were pooled with those who got a second dose at roughly 12 weeks. A total of under 250 trial participants underwent TCR sequencing, of whom 207 had received two doses of AZD1222 and around 26 had received two doses of the MenACWY control vaccine. Trial participants were enrolled by age into subgroups of 18-55, 56-69 and 70-plus years, and 148, 28 and 57 TCR-sequenced participants, respectively, were included in these subgroups. General findings and caveats noted by the study authors: Because no day 14 peak-response samples were available, the repertoires could be characterized only after the peak T cell response. Only a handful of AZD1222 recipients were SARS-CoV-2 seropositive at baseline, limiting conclusions about previously exposed vaccinees. Epitopes outside the regions mutated in the B.1.351 and B.1.1.7 variants were reportedly recognized by nearly half of the unique spike-specific TCRs. The 56-69-year group was small, and its depth increase did not reach significance, likely because of low power. The whole spike protein was spanned by vaccine-associated CD4 TCRs, and dominant responses were seen in regions 160-218 and 743-854. Participants were mostly white British and included more females than males, and it was suggested by the authors that clonal diversity may have been underestimated. After two AZD1222 doses, spike-specific TCR breadth and depth were significantly higher than at day 0 and than in MenACWY recipients.

Explained via the paper, the time point label denotes: baseline before first vaccination. Vaccinee samples came from UK trials COV001 and COV002, including a single-blind randomized controlled phase 2/3 trial of AZD1222 (ChAdOx1 nCoV-19) in healthy adults. Trial participant PBMC samples were collected at day 0 and day 28 after the second dose for TCRbeta chain sequencing. The CDR3 regions of human TCRbeta chains were analyzed by immunosequencing. As for how the authors treated the data: TCRs in the repertoires were compared against a reference library of SARS-CoV-2-specific TCRs that had been generated with the MIRA antigen-specificity platform. Breadth was defined as the fraction of unique TCRs that were SARS-CoV-2-associated. Depth was defined as the fraction of total T cells that were SARS-CoV-2-associated. Using the MIRA data, every spike-specific TCR was mapped to the spike region that the TCR reacted to and assigned to either a CD4 or a CD8 class. Log10-transformed breadth and depth values were compared by one-way ANOVA with Sidak's multiple comparisons tests. Here the immuneACCESS table is served through TCRdb, limited to in-frame sequences with V and J called. Missing clones are a known gap in these copies; in checked studies unresolved V genes cover under half, and the rest lacks a known reason. The DNA was the basis for D and trimming; V, J and clone size are from that table. The sample contains 75,000 to 90,000 clones, roughly 86% of them found a single time. 8.7% of the sample is held by the ten biggest clonotypes.

The receptor was isolated from an adult in good health. The starting material was peripheral blood, obtained on day 0 of AZD1222 vaccination.

This receptor has the CDR3 CASTRSASYNEQFF. The DNA is TGTGCCAGTACTAGGAGCGCTTCCTACAATGAGCAGTTCTTC. The V gene is TRBV19 and the J gene is TRBJ2-1; a confident D gene designation cannot be given. The CDR3, from cysteine to phenylalanine, totals 14 residues. Left in the record is the CDR3 DNA by itself, 42 bases read in frame from the first base. The trim is 7 bases for V and 1 base for J, with a gap of 11 bases between the germline ends. Taken from the germline V gene (reference sequence), the CDR1 and CDR2 loops are LNHDA and SQIVND.